The 13 T cell receptor beta chains reported below all come from one sample, sequenced in a study of tumor and adjacent non-tumor tissue in lung cancer. This sample's RNA came from whole unsorted tissue. The library came from three nested PCR rounds adapted from ARM-PCR protocols. Each CDR3 protein is one row after TCRdb ran MiXCR on the multiplex PCR reads. The sample holds roughly 140,000 distinct CDR3 sequences, approximately 66% seen once. Sample: lung tumor tissue. The receptors were sampled from a man between 60 and 75 years old with small cell lung cancer.

This clonotype was counted a few times. A much more abundant neighbour one base away suggests this may be a read error. V usage is TRBV7-8 and J usage is TRBJ1-3; D remains ambiguous. The germline CDR1 and CDR2 sequences are SGHVS and FQNEAQ. This CDR3 is built from 12 residues. CDR3 sequence reads: CTSSFAPNNIYF. For the CDR3, the DNA is TGTACCAGCAGCTTTGCCCCCAACAACATATATTTT.

This clonotype was detected ten times or more. This chain connects TRBV5-6 to TRBJ1-5; weak D call: TRBD1 (5 bases). The CDR3 sequence is 14 residues long. Trimming removed 1 base from V and 9 bases from J, with 14 bases in between. The germline gives CDR1 SGHDT, CDR2 YYEEEE. Written as DNA, the CDR3 is TGTGCCAGCAGCTTGCGAGGGGACGGTGGGCCCCAGCATTTT. This encodes CASSLRGDGGPQHF.

About this clonotype: At one end the junction does not follow the germline gene, possibly because of a read error. The chain uses TRBV4-1 and TRBJ1-1; D may be TRBD1 (5 bases). The CDR3 sequence is 15 residues long. Germline V CDR1 and CDR2: MGHRA, YSYEKL. DNA for the CDR3: TGCACCAGCAACCAAGACGGCAGGGTAGGGACTGAAGCTTTCTTT. This translates into CTSNQDGRVGTEAFF.

A word on this clonotype: One junction end does not reproduce the germline sequence, and a read error may be involved. V and J are TRBV11-2 and TRBJ2-1, with D uncertain. Germline V gene lookup returns CDR1 SGHAT and CDR2 FQNNGV. The CDR3 length is 13 residues. The CDR3 DNA reads as TGTACCAGCAGCTTAGGGCAGCTTGGGGTGGAGTTCTTC. Translation: CTSSLGQLGVEFF. The variable domain in full, with the rest retrieved from reference TRBV11-2 and TRBJ2-1, is EAGVAQSPRYKIIEKRQSVAFWCNPISGHATLYWYQQILGQGPKLLIQFQNNGVVDDSQLPKDRFSAERLKGVDSTLKIQPAKLEDSAVYLCTSSLGQLGVEFFGPGTRLTVL.

There are many counts of this clonotype. The J gene is TRBJ2-2, the V gene TRBV12-3 or TRBV12-4; weak D call: TRBD1 (5 bases). The V end was cut by 4 bases, the J end by 0 bases, with 9 bases between. The CDR3 sequence is 15 residues long. The CDR3 sequence is CASSWGGANTGELFF. The CDR3 DNA follows: TGTGCCAGCAGTTGGGGCGGCGCGAACACCGGGGAGCTGTTTTTT.

The rearrangement links TRBV29-1 to TRBJ2-7; 8 bases are shared with TRBD2. This CDR3 spans 15 amino acids. Trimming took 4 bases from V and 6 from J; bases not matched to a gene: 14. Germline V CDR1 and CDR2: SQVTM, ANQGSEA. The chain's CDR3 is CSVGSGGGSNSEQYF. CDR3 bases: TGCAGCGTTGGATCCGGGGGGGGGAGTAACAGCGAGCAGTACTTC.

This clonotype was detected only a few times. The chain recombines TRBV9 with TRBJ2-5, with D possibly TRBD2 on 6 matching bases. This CDR3 has 15 residues. CDR1 SGDLS and CDR2 YYNGEE come from the germline V gene. V was clipped by 0 bases and J by 5 bases, with 14 bases between them. The CDR3 DNA reads as TGTGCCAGCAGCGTAGGTAACGGGAGAGGGGAGACCCAGTACTTC. This gives the protein CASSVGNGRGETQYF.

Concerning this clonotype itself: At one boundary the junction diverges from the germline segment, which might be a read error. The chain couples TRBV7-9 to TRBJ1-2; D is perhaps TRBD1 (6 bases). Germline CDR1 and CDR2: SEHNR and FQNEAQ (reference sequence). This CDR3 comprises 12 residues. CDR3 in DNA: TGTACCAGCAGCCCGGGGGCCGCTGGCTACACCTTC. It is translated as CTSSPGAAGYTF.

The chain carries TRBV6-1 and TRBJ1-5; D is perhaps TRBD1 or TRBD2 (5 bases each). The better agreement between TRBJ2-3 and the DNA end casts doubt on the J call. Germline loops: CDR1 MNHNS, CDR2 SASEGT. The CDR3 runs to 15 residues. CDR3 sequence: CASNTNPQGPQAQYF. The CDR3, as DNA: TGTGCCAGCAATACAAACCCGCAGGGACCACAGGCCCAGTATTTT.

In its sample, this clonotype was seen once. Since a much larger clone is just one base distant, this may be a read error. The genes are TRBV6-5 and TRBJ2-1; tentative D call: TRBD2 (6 bases). Germline CDR1 is MNHEY and CDR2 is SVGAGI. The CDR3 spans 13 residues. The CDR3 loop is CAGSYYGGSEQFF. CDR3 coding DNA: TGTGCCGGCAGTTACTACGGGGGAAGTGAGCAGTTCTTC.

As regards this clonotype: This may come from a read error, since a much larger clone is one base off. The gene calls are TRBV29-1 and TRBJ2-1; TRBD1 might be the D (6 bases). Germline assignment: CDR1 SQVTM and CDR2 ANQGSEA. The CDR3 has 13 amino acids. V was pared by 8 bases and J by 8 bases, with 19 bases between. The DNA of the CDR3 is TGCAGCCTGAGGGACACAGGGTTCCATGAGCAGTTCTTC. It encodes CSLRDTGFHEQFF.

In this sample, this clonotype turned up a few times. This sequence joins TRBV24-1 and TRBJ2-1, with TRBD2 matching over 10 bases. In germline, CDR1 is KGHDR, CDR2 SFDVKD. The CDR3 has 16 amino acids. V lost 4 bases and J lost 9; bases outside the gene matches: 11. Here the CDR3 reads CATSDLPSSGRGEQFF. CDR3 bases: TGTGCCACCAGTGACCTCCCCTCTAGCGGGAGAGGTGAGCAGTTCTTC.

The chain combines TRBV10-3 with TRBJ1-6; the D is unclear. Trimming shortened V by 6 bases and J by 6 bases, and 6 bases separated the two germline ends. Germline values: CDR1 ENHRY, CDR2 SYGVKD. The CDR3 extends over 12 amino acids. The CDR3 reads CAISPINSPLHF. CDR3 nucleotides: TGTGCCATCAGCCCGATTAATTCACCCCTCCACTTT.